This T cell receptor beta chain derives from a study of molecular identifiers for immune sequencing clone quantification. Many counts were recorded for this clonotype. What it binds is not known. Using its own MiXCR run on the PCR reads, TCRdb lists one record per CDR3 protein. Here the sample spans about 640,000 distinct CDR3 sequences, 20% being singletons. Trimming removed 5 bases at V and 2 bases at J, with 19 bases between. Germline V gives CDR1 SEHNR, CDR2 FQNEAQ (reference sequence). CDR3 length equals 16 residues. Study outcomes and limitations: Amid some 900,000 naive cells, spiked Jurkat TCR RNA from one cell was reportedly still detectable.

This TCR derives from a human donor in good health. Some libraries in this study had Jurkat cell RNA spiked in. This chain connects TRBV7-9 to TRBJ2-7; tentatively, D is TRBD1 or TRBD2 (5 bases each). Sequencing was carried out using naive CD8+ T cells from blood, with Jurkat cell RNA spiked in. The subset: FACS-sorted CD8+CD4-CCR7+CD45RA+ naive T cells. The CDR3 loop reads CASSQAPSRAPYEQYF. The DNA for the CDR3 is TGTGCCAGCAGCCAGGCCCCTAGCAGGGCTCCCTACGAGCAGTACTTC. Full variable domain (rest looked up from reference TRBV7-9 and TRBJ2-7): DTGVSQNPRHKITKRGQNVTFRCDPISEHNRLYWYRQTLGQGPEFLTYFQNEAQLEKSRLLSDRFSAERPKGSFSTLEIQRTEQGDSAMYLCASSQAPSRAPYEQYFGPGTRLTVT.